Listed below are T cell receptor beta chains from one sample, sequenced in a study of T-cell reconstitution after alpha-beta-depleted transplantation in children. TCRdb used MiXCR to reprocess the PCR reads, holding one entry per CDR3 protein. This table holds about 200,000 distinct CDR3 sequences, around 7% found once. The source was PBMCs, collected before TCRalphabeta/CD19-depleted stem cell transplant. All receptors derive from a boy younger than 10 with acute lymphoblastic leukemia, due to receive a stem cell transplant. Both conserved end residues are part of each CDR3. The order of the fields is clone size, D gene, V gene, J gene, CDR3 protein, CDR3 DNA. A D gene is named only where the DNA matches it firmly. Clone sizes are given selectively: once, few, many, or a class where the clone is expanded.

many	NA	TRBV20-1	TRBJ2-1	CSAREGYNEQFF	TGCAGTGCTAGAGAAGGGTACAATGAGCAGTTCTTC
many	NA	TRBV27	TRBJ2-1	CASRPSTYNEQFF	TGTGCCAGCCGACCGAGCACCTACAATGAGCAGTTCTTC
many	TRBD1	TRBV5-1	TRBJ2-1	CASSLPGQGSNEQFF	TGCGCCAGCAGCTTGCCGGGACAGGGATCCAATGAGCAGTTCTTC
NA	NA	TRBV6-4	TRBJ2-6	CASSPRDNSGANVLTF	TGTGCCAGCAGTCCCCGGGACAACTCTGGGGCCAACGTCCTGACTTTC
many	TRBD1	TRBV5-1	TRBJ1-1	CASSHRGNTEAFF	TGCGCCAGCAGTCACAGGGGGAACACTGAAGCTTTCTTT
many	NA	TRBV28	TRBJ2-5	CASRGPQETQYF	TGTGCCAGCAGGGGACCCCAAGAGACCCAGTACTTC
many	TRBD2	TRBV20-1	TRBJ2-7	CSAPLAGGIEQYF	TGCAGTGCTCCACTAGCGGGGGGGATAGAGCAGTACTTC
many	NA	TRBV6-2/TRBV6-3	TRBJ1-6	CASRFSNSPLHF	TGTGCCAGCAGATTCAGTAATTCACCCCTCCACTTT
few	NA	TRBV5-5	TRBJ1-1	CASSLGQTTEAFF	TGTGCCAGCAGCTTGGGACAGACGACTGAAGCTTTCTTT
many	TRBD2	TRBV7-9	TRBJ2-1	CASSSSGGLVNEQFF	TGTGCCAGCAGTTCGAGCGGGGGGCTTGTCAATGAGCAGTTCTTC
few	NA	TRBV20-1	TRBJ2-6	CSAPLPRGSGANVLTF	TGCAGTGCTCCACTCCCGCGGGGTTCTGGGGCCAACGTCCTGACTTTC
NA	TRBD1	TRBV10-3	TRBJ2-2	CAISVGPGQGPTGELFF	TGTGCCATCAGTGTGGGACCGGGACAGGGTCCCACCGGGGAGCTGTTTTTT
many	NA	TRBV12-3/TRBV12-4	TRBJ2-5	CASSRSEPGETQYF	TGTGCCAGCAGTCGGAGCGAGCCCGGAGAGACCCAGTACTTC
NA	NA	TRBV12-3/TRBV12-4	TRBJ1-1	CASSFVSSGTEAFF	TGTGCCAGCAGTTTTGTGTCCTCTGGCACTGAAGCTTTCTTT
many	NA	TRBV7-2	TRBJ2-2	CASSHSTIQDANTGELFF	TGTGCCAGCAGCCATTCGACAATCCAGGACGCGAACACCGGGGAGCTGTTTTTT
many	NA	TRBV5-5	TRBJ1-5	CASSFTWGAPRDQPQHF	TGTGCCAGCAGCTTCACCTGGGGGGCGCCGAGGGATCAGCCCCAGCATTTT
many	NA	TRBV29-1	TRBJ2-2	CSVFPRRGTGELFF	TGCAGCGTTTTTCCTAGGCGGGGAACCGGGGAGCTGTTTTTT
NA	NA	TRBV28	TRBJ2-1	CASRKNNEQFF	TGTGCCAGCAGAAAAAACAATGAGCAGTTCTTC
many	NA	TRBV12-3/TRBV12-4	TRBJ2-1	CASSLLRSSYYNEQFF	TGTGCCAGCAGTTTATTACGGTCGTCCTACTACAATGAGCAGTTCTTC
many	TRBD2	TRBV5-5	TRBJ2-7	CASSEKLAGKYYEQYF	TGTGCCAGCAGCGAGAAACTAGCGGGAAAGTACTACGAGCAGTACTTC
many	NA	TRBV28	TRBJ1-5	CASKEGRANQPQHF	TGTGCCAGCAAGGAGGGCCGGGCCAATCAGCCCCAGCATTTT
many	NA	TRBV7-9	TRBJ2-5	CASSLDVGDQETQYF	TGTGCCAGCAGCTTGGACGTCGGCGACCAAGAGACCCAGTACTTC
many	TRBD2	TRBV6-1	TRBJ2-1	CASSEVGGGNYNEQFF	TGTGCCAGCAGTGAAGTCGGGGGGGGGAACTACAATGAGCAGTTCTTC
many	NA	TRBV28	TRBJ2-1	CASSLQLYEQFF	TGTGCCAGCTCTTTACAACTATATGAGCAGTTCTTC
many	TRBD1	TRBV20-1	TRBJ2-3	CSGIRTGGDPDTQYF	TGCAGTGGTATCCGGACAGGGGGCGATCCAGATACGCAGTATTTT